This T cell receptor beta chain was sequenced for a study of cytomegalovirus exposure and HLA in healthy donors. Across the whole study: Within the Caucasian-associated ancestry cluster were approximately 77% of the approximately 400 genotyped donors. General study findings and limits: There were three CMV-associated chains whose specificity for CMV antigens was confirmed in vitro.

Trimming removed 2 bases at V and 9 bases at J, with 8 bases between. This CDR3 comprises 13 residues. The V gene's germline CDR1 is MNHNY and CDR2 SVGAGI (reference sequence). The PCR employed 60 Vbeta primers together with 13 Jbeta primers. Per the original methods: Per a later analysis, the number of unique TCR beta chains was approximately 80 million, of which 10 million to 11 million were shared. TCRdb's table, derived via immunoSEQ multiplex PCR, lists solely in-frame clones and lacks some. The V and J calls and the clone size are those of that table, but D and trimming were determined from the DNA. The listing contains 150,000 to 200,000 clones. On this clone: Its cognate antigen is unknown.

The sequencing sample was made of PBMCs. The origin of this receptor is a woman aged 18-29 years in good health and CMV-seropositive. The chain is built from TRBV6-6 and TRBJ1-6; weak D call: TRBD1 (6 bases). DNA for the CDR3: TGTGCCAGCAGTTACGGCAGGGGTTCACCCCTCCACTTT. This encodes CASSYGRGSPLHF.